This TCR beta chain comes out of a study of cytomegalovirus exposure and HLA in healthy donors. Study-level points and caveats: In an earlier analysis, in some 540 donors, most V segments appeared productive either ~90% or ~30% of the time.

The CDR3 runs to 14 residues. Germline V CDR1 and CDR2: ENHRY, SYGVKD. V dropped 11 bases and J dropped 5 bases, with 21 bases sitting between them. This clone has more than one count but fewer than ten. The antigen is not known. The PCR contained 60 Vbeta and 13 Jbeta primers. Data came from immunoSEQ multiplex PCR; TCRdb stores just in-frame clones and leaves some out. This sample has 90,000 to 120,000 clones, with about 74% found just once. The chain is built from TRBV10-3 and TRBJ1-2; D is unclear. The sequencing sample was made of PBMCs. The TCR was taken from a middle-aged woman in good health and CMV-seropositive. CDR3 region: CAVGEEGALYGYTF. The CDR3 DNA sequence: TGTGCCGTTGGGGAGGAGGGAGCCCTGTATGGCTACACCTTC.